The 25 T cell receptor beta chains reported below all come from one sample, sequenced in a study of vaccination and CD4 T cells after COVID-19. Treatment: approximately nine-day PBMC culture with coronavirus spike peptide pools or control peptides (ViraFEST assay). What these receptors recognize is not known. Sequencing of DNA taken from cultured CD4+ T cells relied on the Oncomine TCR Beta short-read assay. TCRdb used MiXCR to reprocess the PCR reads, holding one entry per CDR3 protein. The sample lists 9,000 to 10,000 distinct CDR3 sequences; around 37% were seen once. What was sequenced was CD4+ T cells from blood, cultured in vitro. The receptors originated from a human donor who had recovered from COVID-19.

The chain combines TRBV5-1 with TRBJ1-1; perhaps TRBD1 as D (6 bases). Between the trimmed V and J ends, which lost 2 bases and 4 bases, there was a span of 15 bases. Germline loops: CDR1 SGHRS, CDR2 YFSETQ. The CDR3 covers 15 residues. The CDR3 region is CASSFGQTLGTEAFF. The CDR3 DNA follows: TGCGCCAGCAGCTTCGGACAGACCCTGGGCACTGAAGCTTTCTTT. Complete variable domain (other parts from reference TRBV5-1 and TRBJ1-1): KAGVTQTPRYLIKTRGQQVTLSCSPISGHRSVSWYQQTPGQGLQFLFEYFSETQRNKGNFPGRFSGRQFSNSRSEMNVSTLELGDSALYLCASSFGQTLGTEAFFGQGTRLTVV.

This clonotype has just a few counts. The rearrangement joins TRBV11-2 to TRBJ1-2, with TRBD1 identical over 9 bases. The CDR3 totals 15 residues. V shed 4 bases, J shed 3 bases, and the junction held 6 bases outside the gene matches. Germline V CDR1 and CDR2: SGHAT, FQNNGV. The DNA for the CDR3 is TGTGCCAGCAGCTCTAGTGGGACAGGGCACTATGGCTACACCTTC. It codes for CASSSSGTGHYGYTF.

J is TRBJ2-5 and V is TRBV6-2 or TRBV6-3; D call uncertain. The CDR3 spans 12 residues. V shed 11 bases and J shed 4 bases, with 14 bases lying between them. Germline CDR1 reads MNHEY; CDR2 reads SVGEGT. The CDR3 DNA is TGTGCCGGATCAAGTCGAGGAGAGACCCAGTACTTC. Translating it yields CAGSSRGETQYF.

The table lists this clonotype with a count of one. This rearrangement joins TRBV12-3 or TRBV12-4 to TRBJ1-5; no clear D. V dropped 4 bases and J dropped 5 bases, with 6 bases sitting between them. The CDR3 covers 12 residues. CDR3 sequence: CASSSNDQPQHF. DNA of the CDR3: TGTGCCAGCAGTTCTAATGATCAGCCCCAGCATTTT.

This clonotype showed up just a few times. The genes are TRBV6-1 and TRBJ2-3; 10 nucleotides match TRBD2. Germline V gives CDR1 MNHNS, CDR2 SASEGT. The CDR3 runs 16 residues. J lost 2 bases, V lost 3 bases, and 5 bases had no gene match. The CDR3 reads CASSDGLAEITDTQYF. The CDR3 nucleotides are TGTGCCAGCAGTGATGGACTAGCGGAAATCACAGATACGCAGTATTTT.

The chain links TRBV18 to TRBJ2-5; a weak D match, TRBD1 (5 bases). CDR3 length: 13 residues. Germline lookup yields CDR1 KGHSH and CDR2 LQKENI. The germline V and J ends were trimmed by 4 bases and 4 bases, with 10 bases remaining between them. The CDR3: CASSHRSPETQYF. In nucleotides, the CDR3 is TGTGCCAGCTCACACAGGTCCCCAGAGACCCAGTACTTC.

The CDR3 region has the DNA TGTGCCCGGCCATTGCAAGAGACCCAGTACTTC. Translating it yields CARPLQETQYF. J is TRBJ2-5 and V is TRBV19; D is unresolved. The length of the CDR3 is 11 residues. Trimming removed 11 bases from V and 2 bases from J, with 9 bases in between. Germline V gene sequence: CDR1 LNHDA, CDR2 SQIVND (reference sequence).

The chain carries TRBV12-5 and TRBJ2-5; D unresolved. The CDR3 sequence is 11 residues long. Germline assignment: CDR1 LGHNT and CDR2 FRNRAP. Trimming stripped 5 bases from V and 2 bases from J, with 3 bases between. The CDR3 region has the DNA TGTGCTAGTGGTCATCAAGAGACCCAGTACTTC. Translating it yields CASGHQETQYF.

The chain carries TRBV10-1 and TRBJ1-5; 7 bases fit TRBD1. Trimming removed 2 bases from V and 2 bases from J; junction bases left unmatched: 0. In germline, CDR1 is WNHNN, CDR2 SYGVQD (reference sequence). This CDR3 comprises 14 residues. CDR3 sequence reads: CASSEDRGNQPQHF. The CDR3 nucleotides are TGCGCCAGCAGTGAGGACAGGGGCAATCAGCCCCAGCATTTT.

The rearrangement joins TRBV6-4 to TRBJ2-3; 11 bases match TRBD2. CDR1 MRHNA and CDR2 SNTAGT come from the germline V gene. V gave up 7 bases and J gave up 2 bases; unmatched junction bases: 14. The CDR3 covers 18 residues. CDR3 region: CASKGLKATSGDTDTQYF. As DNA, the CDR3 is TGTGCCAGCAAAGGCCTTAAAGCGACTAGCGGGGACACAGATACGCAGTATTTT.

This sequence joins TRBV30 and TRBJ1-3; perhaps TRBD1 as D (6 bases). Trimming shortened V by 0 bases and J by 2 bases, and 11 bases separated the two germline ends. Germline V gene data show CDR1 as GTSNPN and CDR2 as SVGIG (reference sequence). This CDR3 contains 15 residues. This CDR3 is CAWSVLRGTGNTIYF. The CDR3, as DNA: TGTGCCTGGAGTGTACTCAGGGGAACTGGAAACACCATATATTTT.

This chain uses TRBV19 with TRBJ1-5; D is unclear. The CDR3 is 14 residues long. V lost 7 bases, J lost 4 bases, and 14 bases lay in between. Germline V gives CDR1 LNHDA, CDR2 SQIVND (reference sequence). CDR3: CASTGTRANQPQHF. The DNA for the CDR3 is TGTGCCAGTACGGGCACACGGGCAAATCAGCCCCAGCATTTT.

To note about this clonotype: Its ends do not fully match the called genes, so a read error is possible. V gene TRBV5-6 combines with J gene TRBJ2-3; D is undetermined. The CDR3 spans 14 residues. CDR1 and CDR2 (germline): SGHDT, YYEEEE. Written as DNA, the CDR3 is TGTGTCAGCTTTAGGGATACTTACGCGGATACGCAGTATTTT. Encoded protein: CVSFRDTYADTQYF.

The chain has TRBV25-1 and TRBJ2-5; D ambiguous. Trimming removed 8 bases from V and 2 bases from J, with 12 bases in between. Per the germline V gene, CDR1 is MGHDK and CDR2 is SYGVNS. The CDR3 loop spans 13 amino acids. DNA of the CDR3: TGTGCCAGCGGCGAGGTAGTTCAAGAGACCCAGTACTTC. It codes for CASGEVVQETQYF.

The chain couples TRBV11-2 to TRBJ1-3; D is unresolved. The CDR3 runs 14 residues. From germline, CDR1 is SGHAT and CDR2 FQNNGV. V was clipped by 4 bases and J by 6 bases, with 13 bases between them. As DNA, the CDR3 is TGTGCCAGCAGCTCCGCCAGAGCCCAAAACACCATATATTTT. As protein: CASSSARAQNTIYF.

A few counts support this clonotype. Here the CDR3 reads CASSLRTGWDTEAFF. Written as DNA, the CDR3 is TGTGCCAGCAGTTTGCGGACAGGGTGGGACACTGAAGCTTTCTTT. The genes are TRBV2 and TRBJ1-1, with TRBD1 matching 8 bases. Germline-derived CDR1 and CDR2 are SNHLY and FYNNEI. The V segment lost 5 bases and the J segment 3 bases; nucleotides outside the gene matches: 8. CDR3 length equals 15 residues.

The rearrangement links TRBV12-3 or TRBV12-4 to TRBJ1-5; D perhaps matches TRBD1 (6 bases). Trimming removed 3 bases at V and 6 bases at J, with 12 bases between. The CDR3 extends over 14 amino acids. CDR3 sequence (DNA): TGTGCCAGCAGTTTCAAGGGGGGATTTCAGCCCCAGCATTTT. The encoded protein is CASSFKGGFQPQHF.

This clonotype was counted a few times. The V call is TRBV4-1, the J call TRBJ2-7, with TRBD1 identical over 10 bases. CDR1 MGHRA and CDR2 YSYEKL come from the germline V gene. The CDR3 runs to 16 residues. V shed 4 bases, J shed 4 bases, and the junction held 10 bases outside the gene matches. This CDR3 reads CASSPVSDRGEYEQYF. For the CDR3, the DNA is TGCGCCAGCAGCCCCGTCTCGGACAGGGGGGAGTACGAGCAGTACTTC.

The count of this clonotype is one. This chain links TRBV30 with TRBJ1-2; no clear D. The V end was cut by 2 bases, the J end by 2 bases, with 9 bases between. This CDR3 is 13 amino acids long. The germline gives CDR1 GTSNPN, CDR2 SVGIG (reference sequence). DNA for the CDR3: TGTGCCTGGAGTCCTCGACCCAACTATGGCTACACCTTC. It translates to CAWSPRPNYGYTF.

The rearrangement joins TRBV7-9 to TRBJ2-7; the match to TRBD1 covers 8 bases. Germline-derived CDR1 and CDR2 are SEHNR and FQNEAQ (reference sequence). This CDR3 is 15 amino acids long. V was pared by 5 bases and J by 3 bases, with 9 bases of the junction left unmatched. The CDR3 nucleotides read TGTGCCAGCAGCCCGCCGGGACAGGAGATCTACGAGCAGTACTTC. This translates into CASSPPGQEIYEQYF.

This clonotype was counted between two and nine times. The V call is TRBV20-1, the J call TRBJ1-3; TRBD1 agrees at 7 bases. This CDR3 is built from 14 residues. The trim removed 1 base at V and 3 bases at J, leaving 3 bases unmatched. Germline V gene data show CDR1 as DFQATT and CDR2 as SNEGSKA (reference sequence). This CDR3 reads CSARGDSIGNTIYF. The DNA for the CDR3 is TGCAGTGCTAGAGGGGACAGCATTGGAAACACCATATATTTT.

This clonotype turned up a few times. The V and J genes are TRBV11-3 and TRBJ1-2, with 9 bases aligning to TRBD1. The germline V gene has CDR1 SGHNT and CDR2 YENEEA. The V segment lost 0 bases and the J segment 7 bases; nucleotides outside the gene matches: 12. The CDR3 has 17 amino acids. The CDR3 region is CASSLDGTGTEMSGYTF. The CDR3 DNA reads TGTGCCAGCAGCTTAGATGGGACAGGGACGGAGATGAGTGGCTACACCTTC.

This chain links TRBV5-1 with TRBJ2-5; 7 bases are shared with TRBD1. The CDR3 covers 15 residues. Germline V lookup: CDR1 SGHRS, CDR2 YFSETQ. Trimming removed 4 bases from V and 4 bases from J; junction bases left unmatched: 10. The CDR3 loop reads CASSTDREYGETQYF. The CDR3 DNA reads TGCGCCAGCAGCACTGACAGGGAGTATGGAGAGACCCAGTACTTC.

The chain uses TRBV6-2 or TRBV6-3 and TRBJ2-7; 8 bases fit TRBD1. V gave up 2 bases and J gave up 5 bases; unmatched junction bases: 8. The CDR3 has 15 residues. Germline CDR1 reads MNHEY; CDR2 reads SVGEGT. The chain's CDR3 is CASSYGVRGLDEQYF. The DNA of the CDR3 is TGTGCCAGCAGTTACGGGGTCAGGGGGCTTGACGAGCAGTACTTC.

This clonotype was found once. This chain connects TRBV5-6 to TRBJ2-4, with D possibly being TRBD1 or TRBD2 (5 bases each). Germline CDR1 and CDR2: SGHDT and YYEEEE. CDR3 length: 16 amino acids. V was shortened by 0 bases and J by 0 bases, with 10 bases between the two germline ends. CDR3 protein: CASSLAGTVAKNIQYF. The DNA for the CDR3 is TGTGCCAGCAGCTTGGCCGGGACCGTAGCCAAAAACATTCAGTACTTC.